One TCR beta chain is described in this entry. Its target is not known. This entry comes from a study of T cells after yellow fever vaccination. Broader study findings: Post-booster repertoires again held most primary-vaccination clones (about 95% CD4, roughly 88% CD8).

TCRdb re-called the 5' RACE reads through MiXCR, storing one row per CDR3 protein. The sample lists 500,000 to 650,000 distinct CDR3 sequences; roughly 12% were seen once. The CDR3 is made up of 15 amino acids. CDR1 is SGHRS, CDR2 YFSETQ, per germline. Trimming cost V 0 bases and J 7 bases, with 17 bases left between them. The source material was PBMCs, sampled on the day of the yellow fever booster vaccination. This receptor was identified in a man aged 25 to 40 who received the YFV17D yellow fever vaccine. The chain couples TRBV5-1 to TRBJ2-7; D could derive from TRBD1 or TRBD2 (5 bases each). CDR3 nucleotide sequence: TGCGCCAGCAGCTTGGAGTCGGGACGGTATGAAGAGCAGTACTTC. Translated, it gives CASSLESGRYEEQYF.